This entry lists 18 T cell receptor beta chains sequenced from one sample in a study of blood T cells in healthy people across ages. A sample-barcoded 5' primer and a J-beta primer mix were used in a second PCR of roughly 6 to 11 cycles. A single record per CDR3 protein comes from TCRdb applying MiXCR to the 5' RACE reads. This table holds about 1.7 million distinct CDR3 sequences, about 28% found once. The sample consisted of blood. The receptor set was obtained from a woman aged 25 to 39 in good health.

Note on this clonotype: A junction boundary mismatches the germline segment, possibly from a read error. This sequence joins TRBV20-1 and TRBJ2-4; D not resolved. The CDR3 spans 12 residues. Germline CDR1 reads DFQATT; CDR2 reads SNEGSKA (reference sequence). CDR3: CRAMPVKNIQYF. The CDR3, as DNA: TGCAGGGCTATGCCAGTCAAAAACATTCAGTACTTC.

The chain carries TRBV12-3 or TRBV12-4 and TRBJ2-2; unclear D gene. The CDR3 has 12 residues. Trimming pared 6 bases from V and 7 bases from J, leaving 9 bases between. In DNA form, the CDR3 reads TGTGCCAGCAGGCCTGGGAACGGGGAGCTGTTTTTT. It yields the protein CASRPGNGELFF.

As to this clonotype: One end of the junction fails to match germline, which may point to a read error. The chain links TRBV6-6 to TRBJ1-4; 9 bases are shared with TRBD1. Germline V gene lookup returns CDR1 MNHNY and CDR2 SVGAGI (reference sequence). This CDR3 is built from 13 residues. The chain's CDR3 is CVSKGTGNEKLFF. CDR3 nucleotide sequence: TGTGTCAGCAAGGGGACAGGGAATGAAAAACTGTTTTTT.

The gene calls are TRBV3-1 and TRBJ2-5, with TRBD2 matching 7 bases. The CDR3 length is 18 residues. With 0 bases clipped from V and 3 bases from J, the junction kept 13 bases outside the gene matches. Germline V gives CDR1 LGHDT, CDR2 YNNKEL (reference sequence). DNA of the CDR3: TGTGCCAGCAGCCAAGAGGAGCGGGGAATAGCGGGTGAAGAGACCCAGTACTTC. It translates to CASSQEERGIAGEETQYF.

This clonotype appeared many times. This chain uses TRBV5-1 with TRBJ2-7; 7 bases are a match to TRBD1. Trimming at V came to 0 bases and at J to 0 bases, leaving 6 bases not matched to a gene. This CDR3 region has 16 residues. Per the germline V gene, CDR1 is SGHRS and CDR2 is YFSETQ. CDR3 sequence: CASSLGQQGSSYEQYF. The CDR3, as DNA: TGCGCCAGCAGCTTGGGCCAACAGGGGAGCTCCTACGAGCAGTACTTC. The complete variable domain, with remaining parts taken from reference TRBV5-1 and TRBJ2-7, reads KAGVTQTPRYLIKTRGQQVTLSCSPISGHRSVSWYQQTPGQGLQFLFEYFSETQRNKGNFPGRFSGRQFSNSRSEMNVSTLELGDSALYLCASSLGQQGSSYEQYFGPGTRLTVT.

The V gene is TRBV11-2, the J gene TRBJ2-7; 10 bases are a match to TRBD2. CDR3 size: 17 residues. After removal of 4 bases from V and 1 base from J, the junction contained 10 bases not matched to a gene. Germline V lookup: CDR1 SGHAT, CDR2 FQNNGV. The CDR3 loop reads CASSSSRGLARSYEQYF. In nucleotides, the CDR3 is TGTGCCAGCAGCTCCTCTCGGGGACTAGCGAGATCCTACGAGCAGTACTTC.

This clonotype has a single count. A much bigger clone sits one base away, suggesting this may be a read error. This chain uses TRBV5-1 with TRBJ2-1, with D possibly being TRBD1 or TRBD2 (5 bases each). The CDR3 runs 15 residues. Looked up from germline, CDR1 is SGHRS and CDR2 is YFSETQ. V was clipped by 4 bases and J by 4 bases, with 15 bases between them. The CDR3 DNA follows: TGCGCCAGCAGCCGGGGCAGCATCCTGTACAATGAGCAGTTCTTC. Translation: CASSRGSILYNEQFF.

This clonotype came up many times. The CDR3 is CAISDPAGMIQETQYF. CDR3 DNA sequence: TGTGCCATCAGTGACCCAGCGGGGATGATACAAGAGACCCAGTACTTC. This sequence joins TRBV10-3 and TRBJ2-5; 7 nucleotides line up with TRBD2. Germline V gene data show CDR1 as ENHRY and CDR2 as SYGVKD. The CDR3 is 16 residues long. Germline trimming cut 3 bases from V and 2 bases from J; bases unmatched to any gene: 9.

There are many counts of this clonotype. The chain is built from TRBV5-1 and TRBJ2-3; D not resolved. Germline V gives CDR1 SGHRS, CDR2 YFSETQ. Trimming cost V 0 bases and J 6 bases, with 8 bases left between them. This CDR3 has 13 residues. The CDR3, as DNA: TGCGCCAGCAGCTTGGGAGAGGTGGATACGCAGTATTTT. This translates into CASSLGEVDTQYF.

The chain carries TRBV5-4 and TRBJ1-1, with D maybe TRBD1 (5 bases). Germline V lookup: CDR1 SGHNT, CDR2 YYREEE (reference sequence). This CDR3 has 12 amino acids. Between the trimmed V and J ends, which lost 7 bases and 7 bases, there was a span of 14 bases. The DNA for the CDR3 is TGTGCCAGCCGGGGGGTCTTGGGTGAAGCTTTCTTT. Translating it yields CASRGVLGEAFF.

This clonotype was counted a few times. The chain employs TRBV20-1 and TRBJ2-5, with 9 nucleotides matching TRBD1. The length of the CDR3 is 15 residues. V lost 5 bases and J lost 3; bases outside the gene matches: 10. Per the germline V gene, CDR1 is DFQATT and CDR2 is SNEGSKA (reference sequence). The DNA of the CDR3 is TGCAGTGCTCACCAACAGGGGGCGCAAAAAGAGACCCAGTACTTC. Protein product: CSAHQQGAQKETQYF.

The chain carries TRBV7-9 and TRBJ2-3; TRBD2 aligns across 7 bases. Unmatched junction bases numbered 12, after V lost 5 bases and J lost 4 bases. Germline CDR1 reads SEHNR; CDR2 reads FQNEAQ (reference sequence). CDR3 length equals 16 residues. The CDR3, as DNA: TGTGCCAGCAGCCGCACGGGACTAAGTCTCTCAGATACGCAGTATTTT. It is translated as CASSRTGLSLSDTQYF.

This clonotype was detected a few times. The V and J genes are TRBV20-1 and TRBJ1-1, with D unclear. Trimming took 3 bases from V and 4 from J, leaving 15 bases between them. Germline CDR1 and CDR2: DFQATT and SNEGSKA (reference sequence). The length of the CDR3 is 14 residues. CDR3: CSASVPREGTEAFF. The DNA for the CDR3 is TGCAGTGCTAGTGTACCTAGGGAGGGCACTGAAGCTTTCTTT.

Written as DNA, the CDR3 is TGTGCCAGCAGTTTAACGGGACAGGGGCATGGCTACACCTTC. Protein: CASSLTGQGHGYTF. This chain joins TRBV27 and TRBJ1-2; 10 positions match TRBD1. The CDR3 extends over 14 amino acids. Germline trimming cut 2 bases from V and 6 bases from J; bases unmatched to any gene: 3. Germline CDR1 reads MNHEY; CDR2 reads SMNVEV (reference sequence).

This clonotype was seen repeatedly, ten times or more. The CDR3 sequence is CASSYSVSGTDNYSNQPQHF. The CDR3 DNA follows: TGTGCCAGCAGTTACTCGGTCTCCGGGACGGACAATTATAGCAATCAGCCCCAGCATTTT. The chain couples TRBV6-5 to TRBJ1-5; maybe TRBD1 (5 bases). The CDR3 loop spans 20 amino acids. Trimming removed 0 bases at V and 0 bases at J, with 21 bases between. Germline V gene data show CDR1 as MNHEY and CDR2 as SVGAGI.

In its sample, this clonotype was seen many times. The V call is TRBV9, the J call TRBJ2-7, with D uncertain. The germline CDR1 and CDR2 sequences are SGDLS and YYNGEE. V was shortened by 0 bases and J by 2 bases, with 15 bases between the two germline ends. The CDR3 is 16 amino acids. The CDR3 spells CASSVGLTLRTYEQYF. The CDR3 DNA is TGTGCCAGCAGCGTAGGTCTTACACTCCGAACCTACGAGCAGTACTTC.

V is TRBV28 and J is TRBJ2-6, with a tentative D call TRBD1 (6 bases). This CDR3 spans 12 amino acids. CDR1 MDHEN and CDR2 SYDVKM come from the germline V gene. For the CDR3, the DNA is TGTCGAGGGGGATCTGGGGCCAACGTCCTGACTTTC. It codes for CRGGSGANVLTF.

The chain links TRBV6-1 to TRBJ1-5; D not certain. CDR1 is MNHNS, CDR2 SASEGT, per germline. Trimming stripped 3 bases from V and 3 bases from J, with 12 bases between. The CDR3 runs to 15 residues. The CDR3 spells CASSELGRFNQPQHF. CDR3 DNA: TGTGCCAGCAGTGAGTTAGGTCGGTTCAATCAGCCCCAGCATTTT.